These T cell receptor beta chains were read from a single sample in a study of T-cell reconstitution after alpha-beta-depleted transplantation in children. TCRdb used MiXCR to reprocess the PCR reads, holding one entry per CDR3 protein. Here the sample spans 200,000 to 250,000 distinct CDR3 sequences, roughly 11% being singletons. The material was PBMCs, obtained before TCRalphabeta/CD19-depleted stem cell transplant. The receptors come from a child younger than two with acute myeloid leukemia, due to receive a stem cell transplant. Both conserved end residues are part of each CDR3. Fields, in order: V gene, J gene, clone size, D gene, CDR3 protein, CDR3 DNA. A D gene is named only where the DNA matches it firmly. Some rows mark clone size as missing; the rest say once, few, many or name a class of expanded clone.

>TRBV7-9|TRBJ1-3|many|.
CASSFSLPGRTIYF
TGTGCCAGCAGCTTCTCTCTTCCGGGTCGCACCATATATTTT
>TRBV7-2|TRBJ2-7|many|TRBD2
CASSMVAGEGLEQYF
TGTGCCAGCAGCATGGTAGCGGGAGAGGGCCTCGAGCAGTACTTC
>TRBV24-1|TRBJ2-3|many|TRBD2
CATKGGRASDTQYF
TGTGCCACCAAGGGCGGGAGGGCCTCAGATACGCAGTATTTT
>TRBV28|TRBJ2-7|many|.
CASSLSSGVHEQYF
TGTGCCAGCAGTTTGTCGTCAGGGGTCCACGAGCAGTACTTC
>TRBV12-3/TRBV12-4|TRBJ2-3|medium-sized|TRBD2
CASSSLAATDTQYF
TGTGCCAGCAGTTCGCTAGCGGCCACAGATACGCAGTATTTT
>TRBV6-2/TRBV6-3|TRBJ2-1|.|.
CASSPPGLAEFF
TGTGCCAGCAGCCCTCCGGGTCTAGCTGAGTTCTTC
>TRBV18|TRBJ1-3|.|.
CASSNYGQRSDTIYF
TGTGCCAGCTCAAATTATGGACAGAGGTCGGACACCATATATTTT
>TRBV30|TRBJ2-3|many|.
CAWMFGGRRADTQYF
TGTGCCTGGATGTTTGGGGGGCGCCGGGCAGATACGCAGTATTTT
>TRBV19|TRBJ2-5|many|TRBD1
CASSPGQMGETQYF
TGTGCCAGTAGTCCGGGACAGATGGGAGAGACCCAGTACTTC
>TRBV20-1|TRBJ2-1|many|TRBD2
CSASGRLAGVLGEQFF
TGCAGTGCTAGCGGTAGACTAGCGGGAGTTCTGGGTGAGCAGTTCTTC
>TRBV20-1|TRBJ2-1|many|TRBD2
CSARELAGWSSYNEQFF
TGCAGTGCTAGAGAACTAGCGGGATGGAGCTCCTACAATGAGCAGTTCTTC